The clone carrying this T cell receptor beta chain came up once. The sample belongs to a study of blood T cell repertoires in COVID-19. Background on the study: Researchers got acute and convalescent COVID-19 samples from the United States, Italy and Spain. From T cells, B-cell-depleted T cells, or PBMCs came the material, which was cDNA or gDNA.

Study processing details: Estimates of nucleated cell counts were drawn from the amplification of reference gene primers. Clones were read by immunoSEQ multiplex PCR, and TCRdb kept only the in-frame ones, dropping some. V, J and clone size derive from that table, while D and trimming were established from the DNA sequence. The table lists 250,000 to 300,000 clones, around 87% of them singletons, with about 4% in the top ten. Germline V gene sequence: CDR1 SGDLS, CDR2 YYNGEE. The CDR3 is made up of 15 amino acids. After removal of 3 bases from V and 5 bases from J, the junction contained 9 bases not matched to a gene.

The sequence came from a man in his late teens or twenties with active or convalescent COVID-19. Sample: peripheral blood. The V call is TRBV9, the J call TRBJ2-3; 7 bases line up with TRBD2. CDR3 protein: CASSATGLTQDTQYF. In nucleotides, the CDR3 is TGTGCCAGCAGCGCAACGGGACTAACTCAAGATACGCAGTATTTT. Full variable domain (rest looked up from reference TRBV9 and TRBJ2-3): DSGVTQTPKHLITATGQRVTLRCSPRSGDLSVYWYQQSLDQGLQFLIQYYNGEERAKGNILERFSAQQFPDLHSELNLSSLELGDSALYFCASSATGLTQDTQYFGPGTRLTVL.